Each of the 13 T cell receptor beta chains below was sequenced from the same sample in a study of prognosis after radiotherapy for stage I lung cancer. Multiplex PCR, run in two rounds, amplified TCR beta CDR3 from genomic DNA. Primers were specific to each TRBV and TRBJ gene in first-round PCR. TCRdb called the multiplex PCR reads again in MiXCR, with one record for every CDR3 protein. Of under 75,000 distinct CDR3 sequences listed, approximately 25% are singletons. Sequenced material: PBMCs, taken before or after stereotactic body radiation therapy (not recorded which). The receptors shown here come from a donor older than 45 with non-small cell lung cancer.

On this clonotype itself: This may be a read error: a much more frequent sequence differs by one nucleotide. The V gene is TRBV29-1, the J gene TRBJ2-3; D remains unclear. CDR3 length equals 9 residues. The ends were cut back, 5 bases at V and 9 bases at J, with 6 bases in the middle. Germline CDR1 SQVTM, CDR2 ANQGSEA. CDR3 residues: CSVCPTQYF. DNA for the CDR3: TGCAGCGTTTGCCCCACGCAGTATTTT.

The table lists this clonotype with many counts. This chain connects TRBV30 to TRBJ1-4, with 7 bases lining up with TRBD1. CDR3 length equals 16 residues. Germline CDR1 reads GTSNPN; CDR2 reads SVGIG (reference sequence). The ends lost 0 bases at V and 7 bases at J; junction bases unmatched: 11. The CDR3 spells CAWSVRGPAGGEKLFF. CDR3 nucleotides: TGTGCCTGGAGTGTCCGGGGGCCCGCAGGGGGTGAAAAACTGTTTTTT.

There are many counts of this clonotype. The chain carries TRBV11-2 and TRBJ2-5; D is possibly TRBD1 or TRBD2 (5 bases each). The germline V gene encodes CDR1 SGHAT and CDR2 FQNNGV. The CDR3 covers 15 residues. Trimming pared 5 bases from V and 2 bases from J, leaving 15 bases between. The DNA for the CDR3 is TGTGCCAGCAGCCCTCCAGGGAGAAGGCAAGAGACCCAGTACTTC. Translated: CASSPPGRRQETQYF.

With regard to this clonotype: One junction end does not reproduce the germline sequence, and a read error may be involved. As DNA, the CDR3 is TGCGCCAGCAGCTTGGACGGACTGTCTAGTGAAAAACTGGTTTTT. Amino acid sequence: CASSLDGLSSEKLVF. This chain joins TRBV5-1 and TRBJ1-4, with D uncertain. The CDR3 covers 15 residues. Germline V gene data show CDR1 as SGHRS and CDR2 as YFSETQ.

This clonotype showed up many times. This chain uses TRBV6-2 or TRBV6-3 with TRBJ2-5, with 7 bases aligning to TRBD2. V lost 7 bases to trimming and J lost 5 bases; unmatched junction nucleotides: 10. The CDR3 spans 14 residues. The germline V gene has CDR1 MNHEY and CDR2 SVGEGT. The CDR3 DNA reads TGTGCCAGCACCTACCGCGGCGGGGGTGAGACCCAGTACTTC. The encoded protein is CASTYRGGGETQYF.

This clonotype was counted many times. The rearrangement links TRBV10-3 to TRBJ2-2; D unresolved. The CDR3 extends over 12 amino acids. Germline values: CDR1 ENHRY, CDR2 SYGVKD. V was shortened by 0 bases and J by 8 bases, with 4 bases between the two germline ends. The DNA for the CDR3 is TGTGCCATCAGTGAGTCGGAGGGGGAGCTGTTTTTT. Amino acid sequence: CAISESEGELFF.

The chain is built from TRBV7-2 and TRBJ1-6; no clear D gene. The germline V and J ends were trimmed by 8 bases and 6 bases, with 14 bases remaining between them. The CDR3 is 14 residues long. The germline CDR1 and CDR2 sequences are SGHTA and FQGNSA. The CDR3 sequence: CASPAGAGNSPLHF. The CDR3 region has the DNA TGTGCCAGCCCGGCCGGCGCCGGTAATTCACCCCTCCACTTT.

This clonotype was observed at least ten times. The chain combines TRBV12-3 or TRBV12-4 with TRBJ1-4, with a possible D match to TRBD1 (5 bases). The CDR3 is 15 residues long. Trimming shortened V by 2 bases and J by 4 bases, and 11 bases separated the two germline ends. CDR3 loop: CASSLNTGVNEKLFF. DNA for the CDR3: TGTGCCAGCAGTTTAAATACAGGCGTTAATGAAAAACTGTTTTTT.

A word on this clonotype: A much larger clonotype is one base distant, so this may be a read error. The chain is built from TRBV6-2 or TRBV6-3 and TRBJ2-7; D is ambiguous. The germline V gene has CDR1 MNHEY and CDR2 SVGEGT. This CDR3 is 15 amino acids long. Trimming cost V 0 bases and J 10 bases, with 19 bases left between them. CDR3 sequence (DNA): TGTGCCAGCAGTTACTCGCAGGCAGGATTGTATCAACAGTACTTC. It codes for CASSYSQAGLYQQYF.

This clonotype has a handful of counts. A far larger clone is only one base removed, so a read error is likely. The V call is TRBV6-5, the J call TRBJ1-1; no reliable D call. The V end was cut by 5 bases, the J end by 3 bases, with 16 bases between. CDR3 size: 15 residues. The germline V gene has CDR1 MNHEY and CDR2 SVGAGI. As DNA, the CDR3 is TGTGCCAGCAGTCCCAAGATTAGGGATTACACTGAAGCTTTCTTT. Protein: CASSPKIRDYTEAFF.

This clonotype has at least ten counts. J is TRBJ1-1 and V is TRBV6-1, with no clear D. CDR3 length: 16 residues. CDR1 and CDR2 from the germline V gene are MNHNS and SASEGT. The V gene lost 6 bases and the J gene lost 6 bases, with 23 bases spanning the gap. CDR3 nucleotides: TGTGCCAGCAGCGAGATCAGGATAAGGGTTCCCCCTGAAGCTTTCTTT. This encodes CASSEIRIRVPPEAFF.

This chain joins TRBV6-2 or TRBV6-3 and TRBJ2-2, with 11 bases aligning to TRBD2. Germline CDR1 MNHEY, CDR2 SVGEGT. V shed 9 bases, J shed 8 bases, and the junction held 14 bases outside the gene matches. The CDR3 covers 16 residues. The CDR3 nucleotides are TGTGCCAGAAGTCCCGCTAGCGGGGGGTTCACAGGGGAGCTGTTTTTT. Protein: CARSPASGGFTGELFF.

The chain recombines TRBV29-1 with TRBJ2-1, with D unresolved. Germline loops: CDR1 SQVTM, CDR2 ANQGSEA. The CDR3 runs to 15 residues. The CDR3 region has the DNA TGCAGTGTTTACCGAGGAATGGACCGAAACAATGAGCAGTTCTTC. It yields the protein CSVYRGMDRNNEQFF.